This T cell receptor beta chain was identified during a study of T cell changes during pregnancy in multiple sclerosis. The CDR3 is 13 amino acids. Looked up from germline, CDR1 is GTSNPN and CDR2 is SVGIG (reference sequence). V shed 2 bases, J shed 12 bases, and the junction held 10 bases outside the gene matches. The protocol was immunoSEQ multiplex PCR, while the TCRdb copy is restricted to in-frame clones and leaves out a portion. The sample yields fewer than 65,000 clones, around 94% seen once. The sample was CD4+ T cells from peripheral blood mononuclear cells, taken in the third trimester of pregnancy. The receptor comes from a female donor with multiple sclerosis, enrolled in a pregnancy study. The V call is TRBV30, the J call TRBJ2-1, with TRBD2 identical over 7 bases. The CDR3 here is CAWSPDRGGRQFF. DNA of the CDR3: TGTGCCTGGAGTCCCGACCGCGGGGGAAGGCAGTTCTTC.